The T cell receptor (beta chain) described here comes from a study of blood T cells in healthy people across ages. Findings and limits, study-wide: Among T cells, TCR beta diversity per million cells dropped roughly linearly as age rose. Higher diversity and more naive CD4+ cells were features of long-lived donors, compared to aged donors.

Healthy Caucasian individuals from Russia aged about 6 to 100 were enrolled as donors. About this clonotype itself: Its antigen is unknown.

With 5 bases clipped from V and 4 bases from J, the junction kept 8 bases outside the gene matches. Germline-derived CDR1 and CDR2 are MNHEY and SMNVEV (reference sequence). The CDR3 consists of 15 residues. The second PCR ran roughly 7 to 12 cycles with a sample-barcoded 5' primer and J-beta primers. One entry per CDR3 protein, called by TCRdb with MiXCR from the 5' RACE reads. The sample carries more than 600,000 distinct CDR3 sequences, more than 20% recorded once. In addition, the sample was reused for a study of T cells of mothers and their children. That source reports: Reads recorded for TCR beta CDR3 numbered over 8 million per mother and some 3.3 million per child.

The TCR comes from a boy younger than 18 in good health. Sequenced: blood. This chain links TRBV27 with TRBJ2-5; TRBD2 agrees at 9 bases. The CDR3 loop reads CASSNLAGEVETQYF. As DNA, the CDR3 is TGTGCCAGCAGTAACTTAGCGGGAGAGGTAGAGACCCAGTACTTC.